The source of this T cell receptor (beta chain) is a study of cytomegalovirus exposure and HLA in healthy donors (dated by TCRdb to about 2017). For the study in its entirety: An earlier analysis of approximately 590 of the donors reported more than 250 Gb of sequence data and 100 million to 130 million unique TCR beta sequences from around 200 million T cells. Typing coverage varied by locus: roughly 629-630 donors for A, B, C, DRB1 and DQB1; approximately 500 for DQA1; approximately 570 for DPA1; about 450 for DPB1. An early release that covered roughly 600 HLA-typed donors contained about 300 gigabases of sequencing data and tens of millions of unique TCR sequences. Genome-wide SNP genotypes for about 65% of the roughly 670 donors were used in a later genetic analysis, which treated that subset as a discovery cohort. An earlier analysis of about 620 of the donors applied high-throughput TCR beta sequencing to assess whether each TCR beta V gene segment acted as functional or pseudogenic. Donor age, sex, ethnicity and CMV serostatus were collected together with the repertoire data. Roughly 5 DR-DQ haplotypes were handled as single units for association and clustering because linkage in the cohort was strong. To predict cytomegalovirus infection status, the study combined high-throughput TCR immunosequencing, statistical association of individual TCRs with disease status, and machine learning. Class I and class II HLA loci were covered by the typing at four-digit resolution. The later analysis used no new phenotypic data to find candidate immune exposures, relying instead on TCR beta sequences and their occurrence across donors. Among several hundred genotyped donors of the cohort, an average of around 220,000 unique TCR beta nucleotide sequences was sequenced per donor, of which roughly 17% were non-productive. Every repertoire in the discovery cohort had been generated on one and the same sequencing platform. The aim of the study was to test whether cataloging public T cell receptors could identify signatures of past pathogen exposure. The genetic ancestry cluster associated with self-reported Caucasian donors included 81% of the roughly 400 genotyped donors. The study used immunosequencing to profile the T cell repertoires of 666 subjects and linked those repertoires to cytomegalovirus serostatus. To study patterns of TCR occurrence, a later analysis re-analyzed previously published TCR beta repertoires from just over 650 donors and added high-resolution HLA genotyping. Besides the first cohort of roughly 640 subjects, a separate validation cohort made up of roughly 120 different subjects was used.

Turning to this clone: This receptor's antigen is unknown. The record has no base qualities; no much larger clone is one base away.

In total, approximately 700 healthy bone marrow donors made up the cohort. At the time of sampling, every cohort member was nominally healthy, though immune exposures that went unrecorded were likely present. The donor tested CMV seronegative, placing the donor among the 350 or so seronegative members of the cohort. A peripheral blood sample was provided by each donor, and peripheral blood mononuclear cells were used for TCR beta sequencing. The Qiagen DNeasy Blood Extraction Kit was used to extract genomic DNA from the blood cell samples. Library method: the immunoSEQ multiplex PCR assay. A mixture of 60 forward primers for TCR Vbeta segments and 13 reverse primers for TCR Jbeta segments was used in the multiplex PCR. A multiplex PCR assay on genomic DNA amplified the CDR3 region of rearranged TCR beta genes. Amplified TCR beta libraries were sequenced as 87-base-pair reads on the Illumina HiSeq System. The study's own analysis went as follows. A later analysis counted tens of millions of unique TCR beta chains across the 666 repertoires, and some 11 million of these chains were shared by at least two donors. Raw reads were error-corrected and collapsed into unique sequences by a nearest-neighbor algorithm in which closely related sequences were merged to remove PCR and sequencing errors. Alignment of CDR3 sequences to IMGT reference sequences was used to assign V, D and J gene segments. Each retained sequence needed at least a six-nucleotide match to both a V gene segment and a J gene segment. Rearrangements were classified as productive when the CDR3 lacked stop codons and remained in frame with V and J, and all other rearrangements were classified as non-productive. CDR3 was defined according to IMGT convention as the region running from the second conserved V-encoded cysteine to the conserved J-encoded phenylalanine. The earlier analysis of roughly 590 of the donors excluded any sequence lacking an unambiguous match to a single V gene segment. In an earlier analysis of 587 of the donors, V segments were called functional above 56.7% productive rearrangements and were called segregating when the between-donor standard deviation exceeded 5%. To diagnose cytomegalovirus status from the catalog of TCR beta chain sequences, a statistical classification framework was built. In a later analysis, TCR nucleotide sequences were compared against IMGT/GENE-DB human TR gene sequences so that V and J genes could be assigned. A later analysis assigned CDR3 sequences and most-parsimonious VDJ recombination scenarios with the TCRdist pipeline. In a later analysis, each TCR beta chain was defined by its CDR3 amino acid sequence together with its V-gene family, and reads without a unique V-gene family were excluded. In a later analysis, around 600 highly shared, low-generation-probability nucleotide sequences were removed to address suspected cross-contamination and a sequencing artifact. For each public chain, a later analysis derived a clonal expansion index from normalized ranks of inferred template counts within each repertoire. Generation probabilities in a later analysis came from a VDJ recombination model fitted to out-of-frame rearrangements, and those results were checked against IGoR. In a later analysis, hypergeometric tests were used to score TCR-TCR, TCR-HLA and TCR-CMV co-occurrence, with a repertoire-size bias correction applied to TCR pairs. A later analysis estimated false discovery rates by permuting HLA or CMV assignments 20 times. A later analysis grouped co-occurring TCRs with DBSCAN, adding TCRdist sequence similarity when clustering within HLA-allele-positive subsets. Repertoires with fewer than 30,000 or more than 120,000 public chains were left out of co-occurrence clustering, as were about five repertoires with anomalous nucleotide sharing. TCRdb stores this immuneACCESS table with in-frame sequences only. Part of the clones is absent; in the studies checked, under half of the shortfall reflects unresolved V genes, and no reason is known for the rest. That table furnishes V, J and clone size, whereas the DNA furnished D and trimming. This sample has 100,000 to 150,000 clones in its table, and roughly 75% of those were observed once. Jointly, the top ten make up around 1.3% of the sample.

General findings and caveats noted by the study authors: Specific HLA alleles were associated with some 15,000 TCR beta sequences at a false discovery rate of 0.05 in a later analysis. In a later genetic analysis, a missense DCLRE1C variant was associated with V-gene and J-gene trimming of TCR beta chains, and the association was replicated in an independent cohort. A few of the identified cytomegalovirus-associated TCR beta chains were confirmed in vitro to be specific for cytomegalovirus antigens. A later analysis reported that several top co-occurrence clusters appeared linked to parvovirus B19, influenza, CMV and Epstein-Barr virus. In the study, about 150 TCR beta chains were listed as associated with cytomegalovirus. A further reported finding was that TCR beta sequences accurately predicted the HLA-A and HLA-B alleles for most subjects in the first cohort. A cluster of highly shared sequence variants was judged likely to be a technical artifact of the sequencing pipeline. Some IMGT-functional V segments, including TRBV6-2 and TRBV6-3, could not be told apart with the 87-base-pair reads, so those segments were excluded. While some public TCRs were present in many individuals, most TCR sequences turned up only very rarely across donors. Cytomegalovirus status was reported to be diagnosed by the classifier with high specificity and sensitivity in both the original and validation cohorts. Because some donors lacked HLA typing at each locus, the association tests relied only on the typed subset. According to the authors, the approach could potentially be generalized to other disease states and immunological phenotypes. For the cohort, immune exposure information was limited to CMV serostatus. The presence/absence analyses assumed that sequencing depth was roughly uniform across donors, and that assumption may not be true. A later analysis found that HLA-associated TCR beta chains were more clonally expanded and had lower generation probabilities than equally common non-associated chains. When HLA alleles, especially DR and DQ, strongly co-occurred, TCR associations were difficult to assign to individual alleles. According to a later analysis, most CMV-associated TCR beta chains appeared to be HLA-restricted, and the HLA associations seemed to be driven largely by CMV exposure. According to a later analysis, TCR association rates differed among HLA loci, with DRB1 alleles showing the most associated TCRs and HLA-C alleles showing the fewest. Linkage disequilibrium might explain the correlated functional status among segregating V segments, but an unknown experimental factor could not be ruled out. Because counts were too low, about 18 rarely observed V segments, including chromosome 9 orphons, were excluded from the earlier analysis of 587 of the donors. A later genetic analysis reported fewer N-insertions in productive TCRs among donors in an Asian-associated ancestry cluster than the roughly 650-donor mean. In an earlier analysis of 587 of the donors, most TCR beta V segments appeared in productive rearrangements about 87% or about 30% of the time, broadly matching IMGT annotations. In this cohort, only TCR beta chains were sequenced, and detectable features were limited by the absence of alpha or paired-chain data.

V is shortened by 5 bases, J by 5 bases, and the region joining them spans 13 bases. Including cysteine and phenylalanine, the CDR3 has 13 amino acids. Just CDR3 DNA is preserved here, 39 bases in frame from base 1. CDR1 is given as MNHEY and CDR2 as SVGAGI, both from the germline V gene. Sequencing was performed on PBMCs. This chain is built from TRBV6-5 and TRBJ2-7; D gene: possibly TRBD1, on 5 matching bases. The clonotype comes from a female donor in good health and CMV-seronegative. The nucleotide sequence is TGTGCCAGCAGTGCCCAGGGATATCACGAGCAGTACTTC. It specifies CASSAQGYHEQYF.